The subject of this entry is one T cell receptor (beta chain). What it recognizes is unknown. Oncomine TCR Beta short-read sequencing was applied to DNA from cultured CD4+ T cells. One entry per CDR3 protein, called by TCRdb with MiXCR from the PCR reads. Among 7,500 to 9,000 distinct CDR3 sequences listed, 45% were seen once. These data originate in a study of vaccination and CD4 T cells after COVID-19. Turning to the study itself: The makeup of the convalescents was six males and four females, two of them Hispanic. Study outcomes and limitations: Convalescent patients had a median around 90% of reactive clones appearing only post-vaccination. It was found that, in convalescent patients, 304 of 307 vaccine-specific clones were spike mono-reactive.

Treatment of the sample: roughly 10-day PBMC culture with coronavirus spike peptide pools or control peptides (ViraFEST assay). CD4+ T-cell collection from the unexposed donor predated the COVID-19 pandemic (2011-2018). Once peptide pools had expanded antigen-specific T cells, ViraFEST sequenced TCRs. CDR3 length: 15 residues. Trimming cost V 0 bases and J 1 base, with 10 bases left between them. Germline V gene lookup returns CDR1 SGHTA and CDR2 FQGNSA. The sequence was obtained from a human donor in good health. The chain has TRBV7-2 and TRBJ2-7; weak D call: TRBD1 (6 bases). The sequenced material came from CD4+ T cells from blood, cultured in vitro. CDR3 protein: CASSLAWTASYEQYF. CDR3 DNA sequence: TGTGCCAGCAGCTTAGCTTGGACAGCATCCTACGAGCAGTACTTC.